This T cell receptor (beta chain) was sequenced for a study of T cells in Graves' hyperthyroidism and ophthalmopathy (dated 2019 in TCRdb). Some background on the complete study: Peripheral blood samples were taken at initial diagnosis, before any treatment was given. TCR V-J signatures able to tell the groups apart were searched for in a discovery cohort of 100 or so patients, of whom fewer than 45 had Graves' ophthalmopathy and roughly 57 had stable Graves' hyperthyroidism. An independent validation cohort of under 20 hyperthyroidism patients and 17 patients who later progressed to ophthalmopathy tested prospective prediction of ophthalmopathy. The 75 to 100 discovery patients were divided at random into training and test sets in a 7:3 ratio. In addition, the study compared T-cell repertoires in thyroid tissue and in blood from five or six Graves' hyperthyroidism patients. Once sampling was done, hyperthyroidism patients were given methimazole at a starting dose of 30 mg daily, whereas ophthalmopathy patients were given high-dose intravenous methylprednisolone. The paper describes TCR Vbeta CDR3 sequencing of 140 or so peripheral blood samples, made up of 43 ophthalmopathy patients, around 78 hyperthyroidism patients and 17 progressor patients. Overall results and qualifications from the work: In validation, the model predicted progression to ophthalmopathy with around 71% sensitivity and 72.22% specificity, a median of approximately 6.7 months before onset. Ophthalmopathy was separated from stable hyperthyroidism by a 13 V-J signature model, with over 85% sensitivity and roughly 81% specificity obtained in cross-validation and 80%/75% obtained in testing. No statistical method was used to fix the sample size in advance, and group allocation was not hidden from the investigators. Most expanded thyroid clonotypes (frequency above 0.001) were also found in blood, which suggests that blood repertoires may mirror thyroid immune responses.

Hyperthyroidism patients were newly diagnosed, with disease duration under 2 months, and aged 18 to 65 years. The study excluded patients with uncontrolled infections, other autoimmune diseases, pregnancy or lactation. Diagnoses were established on the basis of clinical symptoms, serum thyroxine and TRAb, thyroid ultrasound, and orbital computed tomography. Blood from progressor patients was drawn when they were first diagnosed with hyperthyroidism, before any ophthalmopathy symptoms appeared. PBMCs were isolated from roughly 10 ml of fresh peripheral blood by Ficoll-Paque density gradient centrifugation. Progressor patients were initially diagnosed with Graves' hyperthyroidism and developed ophthalmopathy during follow-up. Total RNA was extracted with Trizol reagent, and quality was checked on an Agilent 2100 Bioanalyzer. The TCR beta CDR3 regions were amplified from RNA transcripts. The first round of RT-PCR for the TCR CDR3 was performed with the HTBI primer set and the Qiagen OneStep RT-PCR kit. Libraries were constructed in a second round of multiplex PCR, after which size selection and purification were performed. Paired-end sequencing of the libraries was performed with 100 bp reads on an Illumina HiSeq2000. In the authors' own workflow: Raw data were processed with SOAPnuke, discarding reads with adapters, uncalled bases, mean Phred below 15, or no exact constant-primer or identifier match. COPE v1.2.5 was used to merge the high-quality paired reads, and each unique nucleotide sequence was defined as a clonotype. MiTCR v1.1 was used to align the clonotypes against IMGT TRBV, TRBD and TRBJ reference segments. Analysis was restricted to V-J combinations with a frequency above 0.0001, which covered roughly 99% of repertoires. The TCS score was defined as F50 (clonal expansion) divided by E x V (chaos), with BLOSUM62-based TCRdist calculated between CDR3 peptides within each V-J. Welch's t-statistics and random forest reduced around 550 V-J features to 10 to 15, which were used in a naive Bayes classifier (R e1071). TCRdb's own reprocessing of the public reads used fastp at Q25 and MiXCR and kept productive beta chains. Identical CDR3 proteins give one entry, which carries the most common genes and DNA. The V and J calls and clone size come from TCRdb's table, not from the authors' own analysis. The table for this sample lists some 600,000 distinct CDR3 sequences; approximately 14% of them were counted only once. 5% to 7% of the sample rests with the top ten.

At the junction V is shortened by 3 bases and J by 6 bases; bases outside the gene matches: 7. From cysteine to phenylalanine, the CDR3 is 15 amino acids long. The entry retains the CDR3 DNA only, 45 bases that are in frame from base 1. CDR1 and CDR2 (KGHSH, LQKENI) derive from the germline V gene. This clonotype was seen many times. Its antigen target is currently unknown. No much larger clonotype is one base removed from it; base qualities were not supplied. This clonotype was obtained from a woman aged 25 to 39 with Graves' hyperthyroidism that later progressed to Graves' ophthalmopathy. The rearranged segments are TRBV18 and TRBJ2-5; TRBD1 matches 10 bases in the middle. Specimen: blood. The DNA sequence is given as TGTGCCAGCTCACCTCCCGGGACAGGGGTCAAGACCCAGTACTTC. This is translated as CASSPPGTGVKTQYF. The variable domain in full, with residues beyond the CDR3 obtained from the reference TRBV18 and TRBJ2-5 genes, is NAGVMQNPRHLVRRRGQEARLRCSPMKGHSHVYWYRQLPEEGLKFMVYLQKENIIDESGMPKERFSAEFPKEGPSILRIQQVVRGDSAAYFCASSPPGTGVKTQYFGPGTRLLVL.